The source of this T cell receptor (beta chain) is a study of cytomegalovirus exposure and HLA in healthy donors. PCR amplification relied on 60 Vbeta primers (plus 13 Jbeta primers). TCRdb's table, derived via immunoSEQ multiplex PCR, lists solely in-frame clones and lacks some. The sample shows approximately 200,000 clones, roughly four fifths of them seen only once. Each of the donors was a healthy bone marrow donor. With regard to this clone: Its matching antigen is unknown.

Study findings and constraints: As a later analysis showed, a missense DCLRE1C variant was linked to trimming of TCR beta V- and J-genes. In vitro checks showed that a few CMV-associated chains really do target CMV antigens. Most of the TCR beta V segments (in an earlier analysis) were productive either about 87% or about 30% of the time.

Germline CDR1 and CDR2: MNHNS and SASEGT. Trimming took off 2 bases at V and 4 bases at J, with 8 bases between the two ends. The CDR3 contains 13 residues. This chain uses TRBV6-1 with TRBJ1-2, with no clear D. The sequence came from a woman in her late teens or twenties in good health and CMV-seropositive. Sequences were obtained from PBMCs. The DNA of the CDR3 is TGTGCCAGCAGTGAATCCAGGATCTATGGCTACACCTTC. Amino acid sequence: CASSESRIYGYTF.